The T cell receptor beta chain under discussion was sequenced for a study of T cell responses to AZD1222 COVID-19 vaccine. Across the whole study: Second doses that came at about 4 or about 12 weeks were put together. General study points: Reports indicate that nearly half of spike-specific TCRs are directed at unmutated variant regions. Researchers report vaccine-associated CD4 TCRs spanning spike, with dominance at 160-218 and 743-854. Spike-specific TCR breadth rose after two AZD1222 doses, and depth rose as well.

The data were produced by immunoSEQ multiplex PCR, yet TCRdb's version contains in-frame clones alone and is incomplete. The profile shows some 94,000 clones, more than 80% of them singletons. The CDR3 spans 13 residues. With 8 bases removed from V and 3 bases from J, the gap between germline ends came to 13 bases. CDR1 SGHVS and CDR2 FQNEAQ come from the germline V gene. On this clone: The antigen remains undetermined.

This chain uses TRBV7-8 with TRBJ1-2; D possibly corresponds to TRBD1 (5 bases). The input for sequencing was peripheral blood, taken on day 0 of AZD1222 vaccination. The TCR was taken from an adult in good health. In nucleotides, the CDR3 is TGTGCCAGCTCAGGGTGGTCGGACTATGGCTACACCTTC. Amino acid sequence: CASSGWSDYGYTF.